This is a list of T cell receptor beta chains from one sample in a study of CD8+CD57+ T cells in acquired aplastic anemia. Each CDR3 protein gets one entry after TCRdb re-called the reads with MiXCR. The data hold 200,000 to 250,000 distinct CDR3 sequences, with around 63% observed a single time. Sequences were obtained from sorted CD4+, CD8+, or CD8+CD57+ T cells (not recorded which) from PBMCs. All receptors come from a human donor in good health. CDR3s include the opening cysteine and the closing phenylalanine or tryptophan. Each record gives: D gene, clone size, J gene, V gene, CDR3 DNA, CDR3 protein. A D gene is named only where the DNA matches it firmly. Expanded clones are given a class, and other clones once, few, many or no size at all.

D: .; size: many; J: TRBJ1-2; V: TRBV29-1; DNA: TGCAGCGTTGAGACGACAGGAACAAACTATGGCTACACCTTC; CDR3: CSVETTGTNYGYTF
D: TRBD1; size: .; J: TRBJ1-6; V: TRBV11-2; DNA: TGTGCCAGCAGCTTAGGAGTCAGGGGGGGTTTGGAGGAATCACCCCTCCACTTT; CDR3: CASSLGVRGGLEESPLHF
D: TRBD1; size: .; J: TRBJ2-1; V: TRBV2; DNA: TGTGCCAGCAGTGAAGGACTGGGACAGGGAGGGTCCTACAATGAGCAGTTCTTC; CDR3: CASSEGLGQGGSYNEQFF
D: .; size: few; J: TRBJ2-7; V: TRBV20-1; DNA: TGCAGTGCTAGAGATCCGGGCAGGGTGAGCGAGCAGTACTTC; CDR3: CSARDPGRVSEQYF
D: .; size: .; J: TRBJ2-7; V: TRBV7-9; DNA: TGTGCCAGCAGCGTAAATCAGGGGGAGCAGTACTTC; CDR3: CASSVNQGEQYF
D: TRBD1; size: .; J: TRBJ2-7; V: TRBV7-9; DNA: TGTGCCAGCAGCGTTGGGGGGACAGGCATCTCCTACGAGCAGTACTTC; CDR3: CASSVGGTGISYEQYF
D: .; size: .; J: TRBJ2-5; V: TRBV6-5; DNA: .; CDR3: CASWGSGISF
D: TRBD1; size: .; J: TRBJ2-7; V: TRBV7-6; DNA: TGTGCCAGCAGTAAAGGGACAGCCCCCTCCTCCTACGAGCAGTACTTC; CDR3: CASSKGTAPSSYEQYF
D: .; size: many; J: TRBJ2-2; V: TRBV19; DNA: TGTGCCAGTAGGTGGACAAACGGGGAGCTGTTTTTT; CDR3: CASRWTNGELFF
D: TRBD2; size: .; J: TRBJ2-7; V: TRBV5-1; DNA: TGCGCCAGCAGCCCTCGGACTGGCGGGGGCGAGCAGTACTTC; CDR3: CASSPRTGGGEQYF
D: .; size: .; J: TRBJ1-5; V: TRBV29-1; DNA: TGCAGCGTTACGACTGACAACAATCAGCCCCAGCATTTT; CDR3: CSVTTDNNQPQHF
D: TRBD2; size: .; J: TRBJ2-5; V: TRBV6-6; DNA: TGTGCCAGCCACGAAGCGGGACCAGAGACCCAGTACTTC; CDR3: CASHEAGPETQYF
D: .; size: once; J: TRBJ2-2; V: TRBV7-3; DNA: TGTGCCAGCAGCCAAGCTAACACCGGGGAGCTGTTTTTT; CDR3: CASSQANTGELFF
D: .; size: many; J: TRBJ2-5; V: TRBV20-1; DNA: TGCAGTGCTAGAGTAGAGTCGGGGCAGCCCCAAGAGACCCAGTACTTC; CDR3: CSARVESGQPQETQYF
D: TRBD2; size: .; J: TRBJ2-7; V: TRBV24-1; DNA: TGTGCCACCAGTGATTCTAGCGGGTACGAGCAGTACTTC; CDR3: CATSDSSGYEQYF
D: TRBD2; size: many; J: TRBJ2-2; V: TRBV5-4; DNA: TGTGCCAGCAGCTTGGGGGCAGCGGGAGCCGGGGAGCTGTTTTTT; CDR3: CASSLGAAGAGELFF
D: .; size: many; J: TRBJ2-1; V: TRBV29-1; DNA: TGCAGCGTTGAAGATTTCCCTCCAGGGGGGAATGAGCAGTTCTTC; CDR3: CSVEDFPPGGNEQFF
D: .; size: .; J: TRBJ2-3; V: TRBV20-1; DNA: TGCAGTGCCCCAGCTGACGGGGGAGTAGATACGCAGTATTTT; CDR3: CSAPADGGVDTQYF
D: .; size: few; J: TRBJ1-3; V: TRBV30; DNA: TGTGCCTTAAAGGGGATTGGAAACACCATATATTTT; CDR3: CALKGIGNTIYF
D: TRBD1; size: .; J: TRBJ1-2; V: TRBV29-1; DNA: TGCAGCGTTGAAAGAAGGGGGCCCTATGGCTACACCTTC; CDR3: CSVERRGPYGYTF
D: TRBD2; size: .; J: TRBJ2-1; V: TRBV3-1; DNA: TGTGCCATCTCACGGGAGGGCTACAATGAGCAGTTCTTC; CDR3: CAISREGYNEQFF
D: .; size: .; J: TRBJ1-6; V: TRBV5-1; DNA: TGCGCCAGTCGTTTGCAGGCTCCGAATTCACCCCTCCACTTT; CDR3: CASRLQAPNSPLHF
D: .; size: .; J: TRBJ1-4; V: TRBV7-8; DNA: TGTGCCAGCAGCCCCGGATCGCCGGGAAAACTGTTTTTT; CDR3: CASSPGSPGKLFF
D: .; size: .; J: TRBJ1-1; V: TRBV2; DNA: TGTGCCAGCAGTGAATGGGTAGAAGCTTTCTTT; CDR3: CASSEWVEAFF
D: .; size: .; J: TRBJ1-2; V: TRBV7-8; DNA: TGTGCCAGCAGCAAAACTAGCGGGAGATCGAGCTACACCTTC; CDR3: CASSKTSGRSSYTF
D: .; size: .; J: TRBJ1-5; V: TRBV9; DNA: TGTGCCAGCAGCGTAGAGTCGGACGGAAATCAGCCCCAGCATTTT; CDR3: CASSVESDGNQPQHF
D: .; size: .; J: TRBJ2-5; V: TRBV10-3; DNA: TGTGCCATCAGTGAGCCCGGAACAGGGAAGGCGACCCAGTACTTT; CDR3: CAISEPGTGKATQYF
D: .; size: .; J: TRBJ1-5; V: TRBV7-3; DNA: TGTGCCAGCAGCCGGGAGCCAGATGAGCCCCAGCATTTT; CDR3: CASSREPDEPQHF
D: .; size: .; J: TRBJ2-6; V: TRBV20-1; DNA: TGCAGTGCCCGGGAAGGATCTGGGGCCAACGTCCTGACTTTC; CDR3: CSAREGSGANVLTF
D: .; size: .; J: TRBJ2-1; V: TRBV29-1; DNA: TGCAGCGTTGAAGCGGAGGGCAATGAGCAGTTCTTC; CDR3: CSVEAEGNEQFF
D: TRBD1; size: many; J: TRBJ1-6; V: TRBV6-4; DNA: TGTGCCAGCAGGGACGGGACAGATAATTCACCCCTCCACTTT; CDR3: CASRDGTDNSPLHF
D: .; size: .; J: TRBJ1-2; V: TRBV10-3; DNA: TGTGCCATCAGTGAGCGAGGGCAGACGAACTATGGCTACACCTTC; CDR3: CAISERGQTNYGYTF
D: TRBD1; size: .; J: TRBJ2-7; V: TRBV20-1; DNA: TGCAGTGCCGACGGACAGGGGTCATCTTACGAGCAGTACTTC; CDR3: CSADGQGSSYEQYF
D: TRBD1; size: .; J: TRBJ1-2; V: TRBV6-1; DNA: TGTGCCAGCAGGCCACACCAGGGGGGGGCAGCTGGCTACACCTTC; CDR3: CASRPHQGGAAGYTF
D: .; size: many; J: TRBJ2-7; V: TRBV28; DNA: TGTGCCAGCAGTCCCGGTGTGTGGTTCGAGCAGTACTTC; CDR3: CASSPGVWFEQYF
D: .; size: few; J: TRBJ1-5; V: TRBV24-1; DNA: TGTGCCACCAGTTTGGGAAATCAGCCCCAGCATTTT; CDR3: CATSLGNQPQHF
D: .; size: .; J: TRBJ1-2; V: TRBV9; DNA: TGTGCCAGCACCAATGGGAACGGCTACACCTTC; CDR3: CASTNGNGYTF
D: .; size: many; J: TRBJ2-7; V: TRBV11-2; DNA: TGTGCCAGCAGCCCCTTCGGTGTGGGAAGGGGCGAGCAGTACTTC; CDR3: CASSPFGVGRGEQYF
D: .; size: .; J: TRBJ2-2; V: TRBV10-3; DNA: TGTGCCAGCAGTGCCAGGGAGAACACCGGGGAGCTGTTTTTT; CDR3: CASSARENTGELFF
D: .; size: .; J: TRBJ2-2; V: TRBV19; DNA: TGTGCCAGTAGTATATGGGGTCCCGGGGAGCTGTTTTTT; CDR3: CASSIWGPGELFF
D: .; size: few; J: TRBJ1-1; V: TRBV5-8; DNA: TGTGCCAGCAGCTTGGTTGGGGGGGGTCTCGCCATGGTAGCTTTCTTT; CDR3: CASSLVGGGLAMVAFF
D: .; size: .; J: TRBJ2-5; V: TRBV20-1; DNA: TGCAGTCCGTTCTGGGCCGCGTTGGGGACCCAGTACTTC; CDR3: CSPFWAALGTQYF
D: .; size: once; J: TRBJ2-1; V: TRBV7-2; DNA: TGTGCCAGCAGCGTCCGGGCCATCGGGGACAATGAGCAGTTCTTC; CDR3: CASSVRAIGDNEQFF
D: .; size: .; J: TRBJ2-1; V: TRBV7-7; DNA: TGTGCTATCGGGAGTAGTCGTTCCTACAATGAGCAGTTCTTC; CDR3: CAIGSSRSYNEQFF
D: .; size: .; J: TRBJ1-5; V: TRBV2; DNA: TGTGCCAGCACCCTGACGGATCTTTATCAGCCCCAGCATTTT; CDR3: CASTLTDLYQPQHF
D: TRBD1; size: once; J: TRBJ1-1; V: TRBV6-1; DNA: TGTGCCAGCAGTGAGAGCAGGGACAGGACCTTAGCTTTCTTT; CDR3: CASSESRDRTLAFF
D: .; size: many; J: TRBJ2-7; V: TRBV27; DNA: TGTGCCAGCAGTTTTTCTAGCGCCTACGAGCAGTACTTC; CDR3: CASSFSSAYEQYF